A selection of T cell receptor beta chains follows, all from one sample in a study of patients and donors after allogeneic stem cell transplantation. TCRdb reanalysed the RT-PCR reads using MiXCR and keeps one entry per CDR3 protein. In the table there are about 110,000 distinct CDR3 sequences, approximately 40% of which are singletons. Sequenced: blood, either unsorted or a sorted T cell fraction (not recorded which). The receptors were sampled from a human donor who was either an allogeneic HSCT recipient or a stem cell or donor lymphocyte infusion donor (not recorded which). It is not recorded whose cells these are; they may come from a transplant donor. Both conserved end residues are part of each CDR3.

V gene: TRBV29-1
J gene: TRBJ2-1
CDR3 protein: CSVEGTGYEQFF

V gene: TRBV7-2
J gene: TRBJ1-2
CDR3 protein: CASSFPPPRGPGYTF

V gene: TRBV12-3/TRBV12-4
J gene: TRBJ2-1
CDR3 protein: CASSPRGGLANNEQFF

V gene: TRBV12-3/TRBV12-4
J gene: TRBJ2-5
CDR3 protein: CASSLGPDGTQYF

V gene: TRBV29-1
J gene: TRBJ2-3
CDR3 protein: CSVVGGITDTQYF

V gene: TRBV4-3
J gene: TRBJ1-6
CDR3 protein: CASSQVPAVNSPLHF

V gene: TRBV7-8
J gene: TRBJ2-5
CDR3 protein: CASSLFAETQYF

V gene: TRBV5-5
J gene: TRBJ1-1
CDR3 protein: CASSLLPSNTEAFF

V gene: TRBV3-1
J gene: TRBJ2-7
CDR3 protein: CASSQYNGGEQYF

V gene: TRBV12-3/TRBV12-4
J gene: TRBJ2-5
CDR3 protein: CASSLDRERRVLYQETQYF

V gene: TRBV29-1
J gene: TRBJ2-6
CDR3 protein: CSVVGSGANVLTF

V gene: TRBV7-9
J gene: TRBJ1-5
CDR3 protein: CASSLENQPQHF

V gene: TRBV14
J gene: TRBJ1-3
CDR3 protein: CASSRQEMGHPSGNTIYF

V gene: TRBV28
J gene: TRBJ1-2
CDR3 protein: CASSWGLIYGYTF

V gene: TRBV6-6
J gene: TRBJ2-6
CDR3 protein: CGGAGQAASGANVLTF

V gene: TRBV6-2/TRBV6-3
J gene: TRBJ1-5
CDR3 protein: CASSPPGGYNQPQHF

V gene: TRBV29-1
J gene: TRBJ2-7
CDR3 protein: CSVELRLGGEQYF

V gene: TRBV7-2
J gene: TRBJ1-1
CDR3 protein: CASSLALGGGWAFF

V gene: TRBV7-9
J gene: TRBJ2-3
CDR3 protein: CASSSKTGMDTQYF

V gene: TRBV20-1
J gene: TRBJ2-7
CDR3 protein: CSANLEPSYEQYF

V gene: TRBV29-1
J gene: TRBJ1-1
CDR3 protein: CSVDRGAGTEAFF

V gene: TRBV4-2
J gene: TRBJ1-6
CDR3 protein: CASSQAQPRSNSPLHF

V gene: TRBV11-2
J gene: TRBJ2-3
CDR3 protein: CASRRGGISLTDTQYF

V gene: TRBV20-1
J gene: TRBJ1-5
CDR3 protein: CSASDTSGQPQHF

V gene: TRBV12-3/TRBV12-4
J gene: TRBJ1-4
CDR3 protein: CASCKWEEKLFF

V gene: TRBV24-1
J gene: TRBJ2-1
CDR3 protein: CATSDSGGNEQFF

V gene: TRBV5-6
J gene: TRBJ1-2
CDR3 protein: CASSFGPVTNYGYTF

V gene: TRBV27
J gene: TRBJ1-5
CDR3 protein: CASSRGPNQPQHF

V gene: TRBV12-3/TRBV12-4
J gene: TRBJ2-1
CDR3 protein: CASSYRGSYNEQFF

V gene: TRBV12-3/TRBV12-4
J gene: TRBJ1-5
CDR3 protein: CASSTYRARNQPQHF

V gene: TRBV7-2
J gene: TRBJ2-2
CDR3 protein: CASSFLQGYTGELFF

V gene: TRBV7-2
J gene: TRBJ2-1
CDR3 protein: CASRLWGGNNEQFF

V gene: TRBV29-1
J gene: TRBJ2-3
CDR3 protein: CSVEEAPHIGTQYF

V gene: TRBV25-1
J gene: TRBJ2-7
CDR3 protein: CASSWAGYEQYF

V gene: TRBV18
J gene: TRBJ1-2
CDR3 protein: CASSPGTPLGSANYGYTF

V gene: TRBV20-1
J gene: TRBJ1-4
CDR3 protein: CSADSSGTGGPPEKLFF

V gene: TRBV28
J gene: TRBJ2-6
CDR3 protein: CASSLDRHSGANVLTF

V gene: TRBV6-1
J gene: TRBJ1-1
CDR3 protein: CASSEVGGWTEAFF

V gene: TRBV28
J gene: TRBJ1-6
CDR3 protein: CASSPSEGDRSPLHF

V gene: TRBV7-9
J gene: TRBJ1-3
CDR3 protein: CASSLGQIGNTIYF

V gene: TRBV28
J gene: TRBJ2-7
CDR3 protein: CASSNPPGHNSYEQYF

V gene: TRBV15
J gene: TRBJ2-2
CDR3 protein: CATSRDPAGAFAGELFF

V gene: TRBV25-1
J gene: TRBJ1-1
CDR3 protein: CASSEYGRSNTEAFF

V gene: TRBV20-1
J gene: TRBJ2-2
CDR3 protein: CSARVTRKSGELFF